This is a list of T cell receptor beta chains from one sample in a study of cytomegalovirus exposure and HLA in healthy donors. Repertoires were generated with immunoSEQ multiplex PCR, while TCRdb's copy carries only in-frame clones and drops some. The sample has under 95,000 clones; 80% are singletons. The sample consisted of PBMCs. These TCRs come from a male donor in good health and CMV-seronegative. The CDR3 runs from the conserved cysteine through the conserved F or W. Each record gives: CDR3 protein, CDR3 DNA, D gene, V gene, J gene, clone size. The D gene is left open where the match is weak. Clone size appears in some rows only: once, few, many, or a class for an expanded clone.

CASSLVAGTGGTEAFF	TGTGCCAGCAGCTTAGTGGCTGGGACAGGGGGCACTGAAGCTTTCTTT	TRBD1	TRBV7-6	TRBJ1-1	NA
CSADKAYEQYF	TGCAGTGCGGACAAGGCCTACGAGCAGTACTTC	NA	TRBV20-1	TRBJ2-7	NA
CASSAGTVSGNTIYF	TGTGCCAGCAGTGCGGGGACAGTCTCTGGAAACACCATATATTTT	TRBD1	TRBV2	TRBJ1-3	NA
CASSLAQGVQETQYF	TGTGCCAGCAGCTTAGCGCAAGGGGTACAAGAGACCCAGTACTTC	NA	TRBV7-9	TRBJ2-5	NA
CASSLGQGANEKLFF	TGTGCCAGCAGCTTGGGCCAGGGGGCAAATGAAAAACTGTTTTTT	TRBD1	TRBV5-6	TRBJ1-4	NA
CASSPWTGRSSGNTIYF	TGTGCCAGCAGTCCCTGGACAGGACGAAGCTCTGGAAACACCATATATTTT	TRBD1	TRBV28	TRBJ1-3	NA
CASSNENYGYPF	TGCGCCAGCAGCAACGAGAACTATGGCTACCCCTTC	NA	TRBV5-1	TRBJ1-2	NA
CASSSLSGANVLTF	TGTGCCAGCAGCTCCCTCTCTGGGGCCAACGTCCTGACTTTC	NA	TRBV11-1	TRBJ2-6	NA
CASSLEAGYNEQFF	TGCGCCAGCAGCTTGGAAGCGGGTTACAATGAGCAGTTCTTC	NA	TRBV5-1	TRBJ2-1	NA
CASSPVGGGETQYF	TGTGCCAGCTCACCAGTAGGGGGCGGAGAGACCCAGTACTTC	TRBD1	TRBV18	TRBJ2-5	NA
CASSLGGNTEAFF	TGCGCCAGCAGCTTGGGAGGGAACACTGAAGCTTTCTTT	NA	TRBV5-1	TRBJ1-1	NA
CASSLSLSSYEQYF	TGTGCCAGCAGTTTATCCCTAAGCTCCTACGAGCAGTACTTC	NA	TRBV27	TRBJ2-7	few
CASSLAGRETQYF	TGTGCCAGCAGTTTGGCGGGACGAGAGACCCAGTACTTC	NA	TRBV28	TRBJ2-5	NA